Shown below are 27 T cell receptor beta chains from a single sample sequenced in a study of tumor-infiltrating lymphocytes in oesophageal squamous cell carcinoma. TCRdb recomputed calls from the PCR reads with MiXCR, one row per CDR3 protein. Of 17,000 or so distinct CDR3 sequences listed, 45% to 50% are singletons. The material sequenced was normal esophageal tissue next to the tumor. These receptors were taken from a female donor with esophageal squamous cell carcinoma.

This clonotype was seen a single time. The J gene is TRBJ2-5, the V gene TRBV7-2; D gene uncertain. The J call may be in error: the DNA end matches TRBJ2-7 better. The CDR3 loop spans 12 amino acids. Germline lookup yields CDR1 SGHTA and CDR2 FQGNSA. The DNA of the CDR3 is TGTGCCAGCAGCTTAAGGATGCACGAGCAGTACTTC. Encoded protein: CASSLRMHEQYF.

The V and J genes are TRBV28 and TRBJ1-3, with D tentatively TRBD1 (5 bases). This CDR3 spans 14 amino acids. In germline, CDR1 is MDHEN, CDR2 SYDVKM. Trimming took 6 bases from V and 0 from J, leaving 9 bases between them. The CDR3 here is CASRPRVSGNTIYF. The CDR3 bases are TGTGCCAGCAGACCCAGGGTCTCTGGAAACACCATATATTTT.

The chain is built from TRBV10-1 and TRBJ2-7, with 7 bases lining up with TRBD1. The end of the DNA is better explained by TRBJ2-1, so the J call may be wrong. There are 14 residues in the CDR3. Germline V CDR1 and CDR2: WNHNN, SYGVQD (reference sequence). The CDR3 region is CASSTADRYNEQFF. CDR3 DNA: TGCGCCAGCAGTACGGCGGACAGGTACAATGAGCAGTTCTTC.

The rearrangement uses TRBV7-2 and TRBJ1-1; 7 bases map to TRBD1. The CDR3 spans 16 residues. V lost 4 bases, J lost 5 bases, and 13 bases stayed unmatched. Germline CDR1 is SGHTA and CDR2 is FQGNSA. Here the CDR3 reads CASSSYTTGMGTEAFF. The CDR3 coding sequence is TGTGCCAGCAGCTCCTATACGACAGGGATGGGGACTGAAGCTTTCTTT.

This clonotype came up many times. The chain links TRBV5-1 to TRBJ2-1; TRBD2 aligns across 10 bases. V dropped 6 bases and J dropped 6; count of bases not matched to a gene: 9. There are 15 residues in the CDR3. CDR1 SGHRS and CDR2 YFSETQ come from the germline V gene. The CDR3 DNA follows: TGCGCCAGCAAAATGGGACTAGCGACTACCAATGAGCAGTTCTTC. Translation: CASKMGLATTNEQFF.

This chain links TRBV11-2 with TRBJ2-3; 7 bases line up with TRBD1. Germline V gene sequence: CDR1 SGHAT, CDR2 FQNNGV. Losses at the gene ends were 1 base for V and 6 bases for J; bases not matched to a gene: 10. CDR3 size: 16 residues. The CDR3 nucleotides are TGTGCCAGCAGCTTAGTAGGATCGACAGGGTGGGATACGCAGTATTTT. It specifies CASSLVGSTGWDTQYF.

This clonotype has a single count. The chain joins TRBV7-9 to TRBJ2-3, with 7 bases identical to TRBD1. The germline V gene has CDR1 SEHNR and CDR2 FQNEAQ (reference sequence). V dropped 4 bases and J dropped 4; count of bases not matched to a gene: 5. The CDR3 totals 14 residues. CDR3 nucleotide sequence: TGTGCCAGCAGCTCGACAGGGTCGGCAGATACGCAGTATTTT. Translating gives CASSSTGSADTQYF.

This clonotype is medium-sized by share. The CDR3 sequence: CASSRAGGPYNEQFF. DNA of the CDR3: TGCGCCAGCAGTCGCGCGGGGGGGCCGTACAATGAGCAGTTCTTC. The chain couples TRBV10-1 to TRBJ2-1, with 9 nucleotides matching TRBD2. The germline V gene has CDR1 WNHNN and CDR2 SYGVQD (reference sequence). The junction had 6 bases not matched to a gene; V was cut back by 5 bases and J by 4 bases. The CDR3 sequence is 15 residues long.

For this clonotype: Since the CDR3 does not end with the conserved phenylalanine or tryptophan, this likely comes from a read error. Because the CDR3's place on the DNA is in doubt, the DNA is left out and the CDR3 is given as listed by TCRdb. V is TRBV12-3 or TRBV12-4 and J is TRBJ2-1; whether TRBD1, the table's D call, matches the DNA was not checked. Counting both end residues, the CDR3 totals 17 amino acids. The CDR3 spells CASSLMSRDPYGYTFGS.

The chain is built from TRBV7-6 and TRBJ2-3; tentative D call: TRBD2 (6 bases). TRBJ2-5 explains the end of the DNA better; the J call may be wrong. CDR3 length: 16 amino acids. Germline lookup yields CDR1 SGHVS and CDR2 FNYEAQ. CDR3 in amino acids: CASSPLFSGAQETQYF. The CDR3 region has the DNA TGTGCCAGCAGCCCGCTTTTTTCGGGAGCGCAAGAGACCCAGTACTTC.

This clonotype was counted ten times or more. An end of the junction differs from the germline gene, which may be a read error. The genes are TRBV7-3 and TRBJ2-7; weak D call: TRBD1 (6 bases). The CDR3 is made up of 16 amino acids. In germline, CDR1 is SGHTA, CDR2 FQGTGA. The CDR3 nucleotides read TGTGCCAGCAGCTTAACTAGGACAGCTTATAATTCACCCCTCCACTTC. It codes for CASSLTRTAYNSPLHF. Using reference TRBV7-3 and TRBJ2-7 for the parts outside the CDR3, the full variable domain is GAGVSQTPSNKVTEKGKYVELRCDPISGHTALYWYRQSLGQGPEFLIYFQGTGAADDSGLPNDRFFAVRPEGSVSTLKIQRTERGDSAVYLCASSLTRTAYNSPLHFGPGTRLTVT.

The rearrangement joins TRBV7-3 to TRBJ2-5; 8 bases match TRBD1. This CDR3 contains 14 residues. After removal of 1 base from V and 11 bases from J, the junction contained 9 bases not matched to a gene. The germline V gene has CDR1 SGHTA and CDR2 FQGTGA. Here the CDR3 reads CASSLSSGGNEQYF. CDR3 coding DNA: TGTGCCAGCAGCTTAAGTTCAGGGGGCAATGAGCAGTACTTC.

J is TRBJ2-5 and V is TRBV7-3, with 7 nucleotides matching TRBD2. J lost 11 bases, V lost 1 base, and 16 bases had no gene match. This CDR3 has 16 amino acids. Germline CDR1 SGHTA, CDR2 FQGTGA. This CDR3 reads CASSLRGGRNYNEQYF. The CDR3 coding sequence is TGTGCCAGCAGCTTAAGGGGGGGGAGGAACTACAATGAGCAGTACTTC.

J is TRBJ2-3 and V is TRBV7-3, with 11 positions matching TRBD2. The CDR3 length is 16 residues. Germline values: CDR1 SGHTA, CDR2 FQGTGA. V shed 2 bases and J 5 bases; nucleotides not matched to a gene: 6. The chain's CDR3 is CASSLLAGGRGDTQYF. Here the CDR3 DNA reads TGTGCCAGCAGCTTACTAGCGGGGGGTAGGGGAGATACGCAGTATTTT.

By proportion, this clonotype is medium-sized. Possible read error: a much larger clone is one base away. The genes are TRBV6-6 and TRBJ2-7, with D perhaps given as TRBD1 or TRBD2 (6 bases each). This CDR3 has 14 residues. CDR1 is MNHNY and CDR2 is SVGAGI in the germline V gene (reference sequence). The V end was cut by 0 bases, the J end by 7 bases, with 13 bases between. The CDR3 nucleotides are TGTGCCAGCAGTTACTCGAGGAGGGGGGATGAGCAGTACTTC. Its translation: CASSYSRRGDEQYF.

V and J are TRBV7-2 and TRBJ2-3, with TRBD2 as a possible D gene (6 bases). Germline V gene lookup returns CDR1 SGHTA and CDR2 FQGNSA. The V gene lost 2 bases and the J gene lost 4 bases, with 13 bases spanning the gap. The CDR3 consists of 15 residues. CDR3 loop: CASSLSLGRPDTQYF. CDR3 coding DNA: TGTGCCAGCAGCTTATCCCTAGGGAGGCCAGATACGCAGTATTTT. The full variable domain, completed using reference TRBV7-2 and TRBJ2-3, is GAGVSQSPSNKVTEKGKDVELRCDPISGHTALYWYRQSLGQGLEFLIYFQGNSAPDKSGLPSDRFSAERTGGSVSTLTIQRTQQEDSAVYLCASSLSLGRPDTQYFGPGTRLTVL.

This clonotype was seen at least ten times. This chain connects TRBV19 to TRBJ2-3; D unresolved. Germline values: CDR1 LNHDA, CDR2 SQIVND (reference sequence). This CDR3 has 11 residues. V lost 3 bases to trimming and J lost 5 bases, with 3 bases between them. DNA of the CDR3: TGTGCCAGTAGTATGGTAGATACGCAGTATTTT. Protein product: CASSMVDTQYF.

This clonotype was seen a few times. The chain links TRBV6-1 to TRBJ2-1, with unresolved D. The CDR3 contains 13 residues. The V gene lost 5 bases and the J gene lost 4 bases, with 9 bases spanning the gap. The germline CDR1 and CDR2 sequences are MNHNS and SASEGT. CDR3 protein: CASSPEWYNEQFF. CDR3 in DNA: TGTGCCAGCAGTCCTGAATGGTACAATGAGCAGTTCTTC.

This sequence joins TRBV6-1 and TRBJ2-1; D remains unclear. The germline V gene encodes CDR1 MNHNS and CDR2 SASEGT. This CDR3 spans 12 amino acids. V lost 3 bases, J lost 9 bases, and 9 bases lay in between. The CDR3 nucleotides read TGTGCCAGCAGTGAGGAGAATGTTGAGCAGTTCTTC. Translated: CASSEENVEQFF.

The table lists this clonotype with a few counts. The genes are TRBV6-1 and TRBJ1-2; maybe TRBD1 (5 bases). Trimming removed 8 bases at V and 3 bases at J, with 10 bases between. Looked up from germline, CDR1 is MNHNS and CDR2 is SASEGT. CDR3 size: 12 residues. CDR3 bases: TGTGCCAGCGGTGGGGGTTACTATGGCTACACCTTC. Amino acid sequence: CASGGGYYGYTF.

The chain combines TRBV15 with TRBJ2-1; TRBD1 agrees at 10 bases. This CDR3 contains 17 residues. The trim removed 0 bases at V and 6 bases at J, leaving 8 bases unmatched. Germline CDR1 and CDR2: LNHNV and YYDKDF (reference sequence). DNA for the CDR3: TGTGCCACCAGCAGAGATCTGAGGGACAGGGGCGCCAATGAGCAGTTCTTC. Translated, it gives CATSRDLRDRGANEQFF.

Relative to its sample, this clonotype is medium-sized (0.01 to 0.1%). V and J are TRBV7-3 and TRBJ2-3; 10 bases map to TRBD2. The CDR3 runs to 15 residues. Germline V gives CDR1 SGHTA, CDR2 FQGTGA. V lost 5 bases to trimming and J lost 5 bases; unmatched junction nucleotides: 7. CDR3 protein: CASSTLAGAGDTQYF. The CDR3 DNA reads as TGTGCCAGCAGCACCCTAGCGGGGGCTGGAGATACGCAGTATTTT.

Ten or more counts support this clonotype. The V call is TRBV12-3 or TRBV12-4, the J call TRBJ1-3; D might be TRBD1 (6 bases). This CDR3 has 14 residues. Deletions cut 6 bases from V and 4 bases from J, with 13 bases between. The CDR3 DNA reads TGTGCCAGCAGCCGACAGGCTTCGGGAAACACCATATATTTT. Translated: CASSRQASGNTIYF.

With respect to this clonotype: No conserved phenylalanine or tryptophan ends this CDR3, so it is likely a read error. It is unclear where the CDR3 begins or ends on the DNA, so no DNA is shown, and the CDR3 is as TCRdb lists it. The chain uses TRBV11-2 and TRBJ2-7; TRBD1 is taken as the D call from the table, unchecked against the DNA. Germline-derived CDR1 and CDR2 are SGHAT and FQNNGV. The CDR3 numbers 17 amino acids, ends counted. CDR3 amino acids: CASSSIASGDRGYTFGS.

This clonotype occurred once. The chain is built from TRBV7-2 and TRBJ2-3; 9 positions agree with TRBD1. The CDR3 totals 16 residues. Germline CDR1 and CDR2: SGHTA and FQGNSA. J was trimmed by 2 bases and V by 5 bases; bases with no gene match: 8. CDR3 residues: CASSPRQGGLTDTQYF. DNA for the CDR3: TGTGCCAGCAGCCCCCGACAGGGGGGACTCACAGATACGCAGTATTTT.

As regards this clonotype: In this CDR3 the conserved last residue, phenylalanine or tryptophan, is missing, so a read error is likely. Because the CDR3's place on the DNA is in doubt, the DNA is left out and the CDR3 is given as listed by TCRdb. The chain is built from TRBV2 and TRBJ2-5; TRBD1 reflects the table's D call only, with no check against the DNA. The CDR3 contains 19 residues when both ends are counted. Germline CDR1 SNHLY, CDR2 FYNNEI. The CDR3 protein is CASSDPQGSPLRYGYTFGS.

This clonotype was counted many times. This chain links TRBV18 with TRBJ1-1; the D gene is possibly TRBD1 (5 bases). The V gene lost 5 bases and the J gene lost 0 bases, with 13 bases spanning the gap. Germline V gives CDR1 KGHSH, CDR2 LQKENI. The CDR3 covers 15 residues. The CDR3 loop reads CASSFARGMNTEAFF. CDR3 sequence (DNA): TGTGCCAGCTCATTTGCTAGGGGAATGAACACTGAAGCTTTCTTT.